These 22 T cell receptor beta chains were all obtained from the same sample, sequenced in a study of vaccination and CD4 T cells after COVID-19. The treatment: roughly 10-day PBMC culture with coronavirus spike peptide pools or control peptides (ViraFEST assay). The Oncomine TCR Beta short-read assay sequenced DNA from cultured CD4+ T cells. TCRdb independently ran MiXCR on the PCR reads; one entry per CDR3 protein. The repertoire includes some 10,000 distinct CDR3 sequences, approximately 60% of them detected once, and 31% sits in the top ten. No cognate antigen is known for these TCRs. The sequenced sample was CD4+ T cells from blood, cultured in vitro. The receptors come from a human donor who had recovered from COVID-19.

This chain uses TRBV2 with TRBJ2-1; 9 bases line up with TRBD1. V was clipped by 6 bases and J by 14 bases; unmatched bases: 5. The germline CDR1 and CDR2 sequences are SNHLY and FYNNEI. This CDR3 has 11 amino acids. CDR3 in DNA: TGTGCCAGCAGACCCCGGGACAGGGAGTTCTTC. Its translation is CASRPRDREFF.

This chain joins TRBV6-1 and TRBJ1-3; TRBD1 is a possible D gene (5 bases). The germline gives CDR1 MNHNS, CDR2 SASEGT. The V gene lost 5 bases and the J gene lost 0 bases, with 17 bases spanning the gap. The CDR3 totals 17 residues. As DNA, the CDR3 is TGTGCCAGCAGTCTAAGGGGATCGAAGGACTCTGGAAACACCATATATTTT. The encoded protein is CASSLRGSKDSGNTIYF.

This chain connects TRBV15 to TRBJ2-5; no definite D call. Trimming removed 1 base at V and 5 bases at J, with 5 bases between. The CDR3 runs 12 residues. Germline V gene lookup returns CDR1 LNHNV and CDR2 YYDKDF (reference sequence). The CDR3 DNA follows: TGTGCCACCAGCAGAGCCGCCGAGACCCAGTACTTC. Its protein is CATSRAAETQYF.

The rearrangement uses TRBV20-1 and TRBJ1-2; D is ambiguous. V shed 3 bases and J shed 2 bases, with 13 bases lying between them. The CDR3 is made up of 14 amino acids. The V gene's germline CDR1 is DFQATT and CDR2 SNEGSKA (reference sequence). The CDR3: CSASPSGLNYGYTF. DNA for the CDR3: TGCAGTGCTAGTCCCTCCGGGTTAAACTATGGCTACACCTTC.

The chain combines TRBV20-1 with TRBJ2-3; the match to TRBD2 covers 10 bases. V dropped 3 bases and J dropped 6; count of bases not matched to a gene: 9. The CDR3 is 15 residues long. Per germline, CDR1 DFQATT and CDR2 SNEGSKA (reference sequence). The CDR3 coding sequence is TGCAGTGCTAGGGGACTAGCGCAGGCCGAGGATACGCAGTATTTT. This translates into CSARGLAQAEDTQYF.

This clonotype was recorded a few times. The chain employs TRBV6-5 and TRBJ2-3; no clear D. The CDR3 totals 12 residues. V lost 4 bases and J 2 bases, leaving 4 bases between the germline ends. CDR1 MNHEY and CDR2 SVGAGI come from the germline V gene. The CDR3 here is CASSWITDTQYF. Here the CDR3 DNA reads TGTGCCAGCAGTTGGATCACAGATACGCAGTATTTT.

This clonotype was seen a handful of times. The DNA for the CDR3 is TGCAGTGCTAGAGCTCTTAGCGGGAGCGGCTACGAGCAGTACTTC. It encodes CSARALSGSGYEQYF. The chain combines TRBV20-1 with TRBJ2-7; 9 bases are shared with TRBD2. The V gene end was trimmed by 1 base and the J gene end by 3 bases; junction bases not matched to a gene: 7. The CDR3 length is 15 residues. From germline, CDR1 is DFQATT and CDR2 SNEGSKA (reference sequence).

V usage is TRBV6-2 or TRBV6-3 and J usage is TRBJ1-5; TRBD1 agrees at 9 bases. CDR1 is MNHEY, CDR2 SVGEGT, per germline. The CDR3 has 15 amino acids. V shed 7 bases and J 6 bases; nucleotides not matched to a gene: 10. CDR3 sequence (DNA): TGTGCCAGCACCGCTAGGGGACAGGGAGTTCAGCCCCAGCATTTT. It is translated as CASTARGQGVQPQHF.

This rearrangement joins TRBV29-1 to TRBJ2-7; 7 bases map to TRBD1. The CDR3 loop spans 14 amino acids. The ends lost 6 bases at V and 0 bases at J; junction bases unmatched: 8. CDR1 is SQVTM and CDR2 is ANQGSEA in the germline V gene. The CDR3, as DNA: TGCAGCGTAACGGACAGGACCAGCTCCTACGAGCAGTACTTC. Its protein product is CSVTDRTSSYEQYF.

V gene TRBV27 combines with J gene TRBJ1-6; perhaps TRBD1 as D (6 bases). Germline loops: CDR1 MNHEY, CDR2 SMNVEV (reference sequence). This CDR3 has 16 amino acids. V was pared by 2 bases and J by 2 bases, with 10 bases between. The CDR3 DNA reads as TGTGCCAGCAGTTTAATAGGACAGCCCTATAATTCACCCCTCCACTTT. Translated, it gives CASSLIGQPYNSPLHF.

The sample holds a few counts of this clonotype. The chain joins TRBV18 to TRBJ2-7; D is unresolved. V was cut by 2 bases and J by 4 bases, with 6 bases left in between. There are 12 residues in the CDR3. Germline CDR1 KGHSH, CDR2 LQKENI. CDR3 region: CASSPGVYEQYF. CDR3 sequence (DNA): TGTGCCAGCTCACCAGGGGTATACGAGCAGTACTTC.

The V call is TRBV5-4, the J call TRBJ1-1; D is unresolved. Trimming took off 4 bases at V and 2 bases at J, with 12 bases between the two ends. The germline CDR1 and CDR2 sequences are SGHNT and YYREEE (reference sequence). This CDR3 spans 14 amino acids. The CDR3 is CASSPGTINTEAFF. CDR3 sequence (DNA): TGTGCCAGCAGCCCGGGTACGATCAACACTGAAGCTTTCTTT.

This clonotype has more than one count but fewer than ten. The gene calls are TRBV27 and TRBJ1-1; 7 bases map to TRBD1. Looked up from germline, CDR1 is MNHEY and CDR2 is SMNVEV (reference sequence). The CDR3 is made up of 12 amino acids. The V segment lost 5 bases and the J segment 10 bases; nucleotides outside the gene matches: 7. The CDR3 region is CASSIRQGVAFF. The DNA of the CDR3 is TGTGCCAGCAGTATACGACAGGGTGTAGCTTTCTTT.

This clonotype appeared a single time. The chain combines TRBV5-1 with TRBJ1-2; TRBD1 agrees at 7 bases. In germline, CDR1 is SGHRS, CDR2 YFSETQ. CDR3 size: 15 residues. Germline trimming cut 0 bases from V and 3 bases from J; bases unmatched to any gene: 5. The CDR3 coding sequence is TGCGCCAGCAGCTTGGCCATAGGGGGCGACTATGGCTACACCTTC. It specifies CASSLAIGGDYGYTF.

The gene calls are TRBV4-1 and TRBJ1-1, with D possibly being TRBD1 (5 bases). There are 17 residues in the CDR3. Looked up from germline, CDR1 is MGHRA and CDR2 is YSYEKL. V dropped 0 bases and J dropped 3 bases, with 17 bases sitting between them. The CDR3 here is CASSQERWGTSYTEAFF. The DNA of the CDR3 is TGCGCCAGCAGCCAAGAGAGGTGGGGCACATCTTACACTGAAGCTTTCTTT.

This chain uses TRBV24-1 with TRBJ2-3; 16 bases align to TRBD2. With V trimmed by 4 bases and J by 4 bases, 13 bases remained unmatched. This CDR3 is 20 amino acids long. CDR1 and CDR2 (germline): KGHDR, SFDVKD. The CDR3 bases are TGTGCCACCAGTGACAGGACTCCGGGACTAGCGGGAGGGGCGGCAGATACGCAGTATTTT. Its protein product is CATSDRTPGLAGGAADTQYF.

This clonotype has just a few counts. V gene TRBV20-1 combines with J gene TRBJ2-3, with 8 bases lining up with TRBD1. J gave up 6 bases and V 5 bases, and 4 bases lay outside the gene matches. The CDR3 is 12 residues long. Germline CDR1 DFQATT, CDR2 SNEGSKA (reference sequence). This CDR3 is CSAPRTGDTQYF. DNA for the CDR3: TGCAGTGCTCCTAGGACAGGGGATACGCAGTATTTT.

V usage is TRBV20-1 and J usage is TRBJ1-2; a possible D gene is TRBD1 (5 bases). CDR1 is DFQATT, CDR2 SNEGSKA, per germline (reference sequence). This CDR3 spans 12 amino acids. Trimming left V 6 bases short and J 4 bases short, with 12 bases between. The CDR3 DNA follows: TGCAGTGCCCGCCGGGGCGGCTATGGCTACACCTTC. As protein: CSARRGGYGYTF.

The gene calls are TRBV19 and TRBJ1-3; D unresolved. Trimming took 5 bases from V and 0 from J, leaving 11 bases between them. The CDR3 is 15 residues long. Per the germline V gene, CDR1 is LNHDA and CDR2 is SQIVND (reference sequence). Written as DNA, the CDR3 is TGTGCCAGTAGTCAACAGCTAGACTCTGGAAACACCATATATTTT. It encodes CASSQQLDSGNTIYF.

The rearrangement links TRBV6-1 to TRBJ1-1; 8 positions agree with TRBD1. The CDR3 is made up of 14 amino acids. Germline values: CDR1 MNHNS, CDR2 SASEGT. Unmatched junction bases numbered 7, after V lost 4 bases and J lost 6 bases. The chain's CDR3 is CASSGQGAFAEAFF. The CDR3 nucleotides are TGTGCCAGCAGTGGGCAGGGGGCGTTCGCTGAAGCTTTCTTT.

The chain has TRBV2 and TRBJ2-5; 14 positions match TRBD2. V was pared by 5 bases and J by 1 base, with 3 bases of the junction left unmatched. The CDR3 loop spans 16 amino acids. Germline CDR1 is SNHLY and CDR2 is FYNNEI. In DNA, the CDR3 is TGTGCCAGCAGTACCGGACTAGCGGGGGGCCAAGAGACCCAGTACTTC. Residues: CASSTGLAGGQETQYF.

In this sample, this clonotype turned up a few times. The genes are TRBV19 and TRBJ2-3, with no clear D. The CDR3 covers 14 residues. V lost 5 bases, J lost 0 bases, and 9 bases lay in between. Germline V gene lookup returns CDR1 LNHDA and CDR2 SQIVND (reference sequence). CDR3 region: CASSPSISTDTQYF. The CDR3 nucleotides read TGTGCCAGTAGTCCCAGCATTAGCACAGATACGCAGTATTTT.